This T cell receptor (beta chain) was recorded in a study of cytomegalovirus exposure and HLA in healthy donors. Findings and limits, study-wide: In terms of immune exposure information, only CMV serostatus was available.

There are 13 residues in the CDR3. Germline loops: CDR1 SNHLY, CDR2 FYNNEI. The trim removed 7 bases at V and 8 bases at J, leaving 7 bases unmatched. Comment on this clone: Antigen unknown.

Both 60 Vbeta primers and 13 Jbeta primers went into the PCR. TCRdb's table, derived via immunoSEQ multiplex PCR, lists solely in-frame clones and lacks some. The repertoire holds under 250,000 clones, with roughly 83% as singletons. This receptor was obtained from a boy younger than 10 in good health and CMV-seronegative. The V and J genes are TRBV2 and TRBJ1-4; TRBD1 matches 7 bases. Sequenced: PBMCs. Written as DNA, the CDR3 is TGTGCCAGCATCCAGGGGGTCGGAGAAAAACTGTTTTTT. As protein: CASIQGVGEKLFF. Supplemented by reference TRBV2 and TRBJ1-4, the full variable domain reads EPEVTQTPSHQVTQMGQEVILRCVPISNHLYFYWYRQILGQKVEFLVSFYNNEISEKSEIFDDQFSVERPDGSNFTLKIRSTKLEDSAMYFCASIQGVGEKLFFGSGTQLSVL.